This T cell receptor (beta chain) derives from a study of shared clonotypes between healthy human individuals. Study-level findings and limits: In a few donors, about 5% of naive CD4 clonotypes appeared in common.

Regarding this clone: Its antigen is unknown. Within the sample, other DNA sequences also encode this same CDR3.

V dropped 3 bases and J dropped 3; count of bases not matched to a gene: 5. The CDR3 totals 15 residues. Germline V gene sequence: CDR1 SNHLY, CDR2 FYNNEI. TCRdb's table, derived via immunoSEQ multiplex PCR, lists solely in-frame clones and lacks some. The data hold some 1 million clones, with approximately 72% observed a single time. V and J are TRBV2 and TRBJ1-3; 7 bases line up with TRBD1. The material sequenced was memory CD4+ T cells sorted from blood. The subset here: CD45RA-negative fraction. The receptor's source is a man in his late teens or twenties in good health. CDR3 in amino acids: CASSERQGSGNTIYF. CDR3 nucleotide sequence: TGTGCCAGCAGTGAGAGACAGGGAAGTGGAAACACCATATATTTT.